The sequence of this TCR beta chain was determined in a study of cytomegalovirus exposure and HLA in healthy donors. General study findings and limits: TCR beta chain V- and J-gene trimming was linked, in a later analysis, to a missense variant in DCLRE1C. Reportedly, cytomegalovirus status was diagnosed with high sensitivity and specificity.

The PCR contained 60 Vbeta and 13 Jbeta primers. Sequenced by immunoSEQ multiplex PCR; TCRdb stores in-frame clones only, minus some. The table lists about 170,000 clones. There are 15 residues in the CDR3. V was clipped by 0 bases and J by 7 bases, with 15 bases between them. Germline V lookup: CDR1 LNHNV, CDR2 YYDKDF (reference sequence). Of note for this clone: Its target is unknown.

The genes are TRBV15 and TRBJ1-1, with D maybe TRBD1 (6 bases). The clonotype comes from a woman in her sixties in good health and CMV-seronegative. Sequenced: PBMCs. In DNA, the CDR3 is TGTGCCACCAGCAGAGATCTTGCAGGGGTTGGTGAAGCTTTCTTT. Amino acids: CATSRDLAGVGEAFF.